The T cell receptor (beta chain) described here comes from a study of shared clonotypes between healthy human individuals. CDR1 is SQVTM, CDR2 ANQGSEA, per germline. With 7 bases removed from V and 3 bases from J, the gap between germline ends came to 19 bases. The CDR3 covers 14 residues. Produced via immunoSEQ multiplex PCR; TCRdb's table is partial and in-frame only. The sample records around 1.4 million clones, less than 99% being singletons. Sequencing input: naive CD4+ T cells sorted from blood. This sample's subset: CD45RA+ positively selected. The clonotype comes from a man aged 25-45 years in good health. The J gene is TRBJ2-7, the V gene TRBV29-1, with D perhaps TRBD1 (6 bases). Written as DNA, the CDR3 is TGCAGCGCAGAGAGAGGTGGGGGCGTCTACGAGCAGTACTTC. It specifies CSAERGGGVYEQYF.